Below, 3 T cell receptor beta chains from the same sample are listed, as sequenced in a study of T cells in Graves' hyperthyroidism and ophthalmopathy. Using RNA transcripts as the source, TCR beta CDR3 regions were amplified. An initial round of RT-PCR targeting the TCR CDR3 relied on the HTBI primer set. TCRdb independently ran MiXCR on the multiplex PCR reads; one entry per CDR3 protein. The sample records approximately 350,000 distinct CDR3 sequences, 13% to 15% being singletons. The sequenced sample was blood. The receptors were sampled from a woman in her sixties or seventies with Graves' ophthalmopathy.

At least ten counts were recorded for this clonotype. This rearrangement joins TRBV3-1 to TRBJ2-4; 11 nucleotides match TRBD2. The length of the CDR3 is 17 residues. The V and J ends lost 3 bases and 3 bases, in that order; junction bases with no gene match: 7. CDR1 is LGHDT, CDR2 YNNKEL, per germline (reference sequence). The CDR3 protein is CASSQAGLADFKNIQYF. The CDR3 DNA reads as TGTGCCAGCAGCCAGGCGGGACTAGCGGACTTCAAAAACATTCAGTACTTC.

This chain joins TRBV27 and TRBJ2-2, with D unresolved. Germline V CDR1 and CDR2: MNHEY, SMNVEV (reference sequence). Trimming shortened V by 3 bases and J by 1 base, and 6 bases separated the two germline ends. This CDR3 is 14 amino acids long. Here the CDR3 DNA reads TGTGCCAGCAGTTTTTGGGGGAACACCGGGGAGCTGTTTTTT. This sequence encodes CASSFWGNTGELFF.

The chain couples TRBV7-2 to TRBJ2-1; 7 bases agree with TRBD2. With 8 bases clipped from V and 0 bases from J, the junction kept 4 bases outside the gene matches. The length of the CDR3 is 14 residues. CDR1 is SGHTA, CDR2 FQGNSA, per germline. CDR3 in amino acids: CASGAGASYNEQFF. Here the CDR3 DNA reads TGTGCCAGCGGGGCGGGAGCCTCCTACAATGAGCAGTTCTTC.